These T cell receptor beta chains were read from a single sample in a study of cytotoxic CD8 clonotypes in ibrutinib-treated CLL. Method: immunoSEQ multiplex PCR; TCRdb's copy keeps in-frame clones and lacks some. The table includes 15,000 to 20,000 clones, approximately 67% detected once. Sequenced here: PBMCs, sampled before ibrutinib treatment. All receptors derive from a human donor with chronic lymphocytic leukemia. Each CDR3 is given without its conserved first and last residue. The order of the fields is V gene, clone size, D gene, CDR3 protein. The D gene is left open where the match is weak. Size values are once, few and many counts, or a class for expanded clones, and some rows have none.

V gene: TRBV25-1; clone size: -; D gene: -; CDR3 protein: ASSATSNIGGTDTQY
V gene: TRBV30; clone size: -; D gene: -; CDR3 protein: AWSVLQRGPNTQY
V gene: TRBV7-9; clone size: -; D gene: -; CDR3 protein: ASSLATEETQY
V gene: TRBV19; clone size: -; D gene: -; CDR3 protein: ASAASSYNEQF
V gene: TRBV6-5; clone size: -; D gene: -; CDR3 protein: ASSTRETQY
V gene: TRBV4-2; clone size: -; D gene: -; CDR3 protein: ASSQGGNQPQH
V gene: TRBV27; clone size: -; D gene: TRBD2; CDR3 protein: ASSSGGGAYEQY
V gene: TRBV7-3; clone size: -; D gene: TRBD2; CDR3 protein: ASSRGHWRGAPDTQY
V gene: TRBV28; clone size: -; D gene: TRBD1; CDR3 protein: ASSSPNGQGIYGYT
V gene: TRBV5-1; clone size: -; D gene: TRBD2; CDR3 protein: ASTPRTSGRTDTQY
V gene: TRBV5-4; clone size: -; D gene: -; CDR3 protein: ASSWRGSRGGYT
V gene: TRBV11-3; clone size: -; D gene: TRBD2; CDR3 protein: ASSLVGGDTGELF
V gene: TRBV28; clone size: -; D gene: -; CDR3 protein: ASNLPGNTEAF
V gene: TRBV5-1; clone size: -; D gene: TRBD2; CDR3 protein: ASRLAGGNEQF
V gene: TRBV7-2; clone size: once; D gene: -; CDR3 protein: ASSNPETQY
V gene: TRBV6-5; clone size: -; D gene: -; CDR3 protein: ASSYSIRQEAF
V gene: TRBV7-9; clone size: -; D gene: -; CDR3 protein: ASSSRYGQHNEQF
V gene: TRBV5-6; clone size: medium-sized; D gene: TRBD2; CDR3 protein: ASSGGTSSEQF
V gene: TRBV7-3; clone size: once; D gene: -; CDR3 protein: ASSHIRGEGTDTQY
V gene: TRBV5-4; clone size: -; D gene: -; CDR3 protein: ASSLEGSGQTQY
V gene: TRBV7-3; clone size: few; D gene: -; CDR3 protein: ASSSGTYSSTDTQY
V gene: TRBV4-1; clone size: -; D gene: TRBD2; CDR3 protein: ASSQGGAGGGTDTQY
V gene: TRBV25-1; clone size: -; D gene: -; CDR3 protein: ASSEPGNEKLF
V gene: TRBV9; clone size: -; D gene: -; CDR3 protein: ASSGTIQETQY
V gene: TRBV5-6; clone size: -; D gene: -; CDR3 protein: ASSFPRTAAF
V gene: TRBV9; clone size: once; D gene: -; CDR3 protein: ASSARRDSEAF
V gene: TRBV10-3; clone size: -; D gene: TRBD2; CDR3 protein: ASSEGERGGGDTQY